What follows are 8 T cell receptor beta chains derived from one specimen sequenced in a study of shared clonotypes between healthy human individuals. Here immunoSEQ multiplex PCR was the method, and the copy in TCRdb shows in-frame clones only, minus some. The sample consists of millions of clones, more than 80% of them appearing once. Specimen: naive CD4+ T cells sorted from blood. Subset: CD45RA+ positively selected. Receptors were obtained from a man aged 18 to 30 in good health.

This sequence joins TRBV19 and TRBJ2-3, with 7 bases matching TRBD1. CDR3 length: 15 residues. V trimming: 4 bases; J trimming: 1 base; junction bases outside the gene matches: 5. Germline V gene data show CDR1 as LNHDA and CDR2 as SQIVND (reference sequence). The CDR3 coding sequence is TGTGCCAGTAGTAACAGGGGCGGCGGCACAGATACGCAGTATTTT. This sequence encodes CASSNRGGGTDTQYF.

The gene calls are TRBV4-3 and TRBJ2-1, with 8 bases fitting TRBD2. The length of the CDR3 is 15 residues. Looked up from germline, CDR1 is LGHNA and CDR2 is YSLEER. The trim removed 6 bases at V and 6 bases at J, leaving 10 bases unmatched. This chain's CDR3 is CASRVRGLDSNEQFF. The CDR3 nucleotides are TGCGCCAGCAGAGTCAGGGGACTAGACTCCAATGAGCAGTTCTTC.

The V gene is TRBV11-2, the J gene TRBJ2-6, with TRBD1 as a possible D gene (5 bases). The CDR3 loop spans 15 amino acids. Trimming took 6 bases from V and 2 from J, leaving 11 bases between them. CDR1 is SGHAT, CDR2 FQNNGV, per germline. CDR3 protein: CASRRPGTGANVLTF. The DNA for the CDR3 is TGTGCCAGCAGGAGGCCAGGGACTGGGGCCAACGTCCTGACTTTC.

The rearrangement joins TRBV5-4 to TRBJ2-2, with D perhaps given as TRBD1 or TRBD2 (5 bases each). In germline, CDR1 is SGHNT, CDR2 YYREEE (reference sequence). The V end was cut by 0 bases, the J end by 7 bases, with 10 bases between. This CDR3 contains 14 residues. As DNA, the CDR3 is TGTGCCAGCAGCTTGGTCGGGACGGTCGGGGAGCTGTTTTTT. Translated, it gives CASSLVGTVGELFF.

This chain links TRBV7-8 with TRBJ2-3; D is perhaps TRBD1 or TRBD2 (5 bases each). The germline V gene encodes CDR1 SGHVS and CDR2 FQNEAQ. Trimming removed 5 bases at V and 0 bases at J, with 12 bases between. This CDR3 is 15 amino acids long. As DNA, the CDR3 is TGTGCCAGCAGCGATGGGGGACCCAGCACAGATACGCAGTATTTT. This codes for CASSDGGPSTDTQYF.

The chain is built from TRBV10-2 and TRBJ2-1; the match to TRBD2 covers 14 bases. Per the germline V gene, CDR1 is WSHSY and CDR2 is SAAADI. The CDR3 runs 17 residues. The V gene end was trimmed by 4 bases and the J gene end by 6 bases; junction bases not matched to a gene: 8. CDR3 DNA: TGCGCCAGCAGTGCCCGTGGGGGACTAGCGGGGGCCAATGAGCAGTTCTTC. Protein sequence: CASSARGGLAGANEQFF.

The genes are TRBV27 and TRBJ2-2; D gene ambiguous. There are 14 residues in the CDR3. The V gene lost 6 bases and the J gene lost 6 bases, with 14 bases spanning the gap. Germline CDR1 reads MNHEY; CDR2 reads SMNVEV (reference sequence). The CDR3, as DNA: TGTGCCAGCAGCCGACTTCAGCCGTCCGGGGAGCTGTTTTTT. Protein: CASSRLQPSGELFF.

This chain links TRBV9 with TRBJ2-7, with D perhaps matching TRBD1 (7 bases). This CDR3 spans 14 amino acids. The V gene lost 4 bases and the J gene lost 6 bases, with 17 bases spanning the gap. CDR1 and CDR2 (germline): SGDLS, YYNGEE. CDR3 sequence reads: CASSPRQGGIEQYF. The CDR3 region has the DNA TGTGCCAGCAGCCCCCGACAGGGCGGGATCGAGCAGTACTTC.